A selection of T cell receptor beta chains follows, all from one sample in a study of T cell responses to AZD1222 COVID-19 vaccine. Profiled with immunoSEQ multiplex PCR; TCRdb holds only in-frame clones, not every one. The repertoire holds some 130,000 clones, with approximately 83% as singletons. Specimen: peripheral blood, collected on day 0 of AZD1222 vaccination. These TCRs come from an adult in good health. Each CDR3 is given with its conserved first and last residue. D genes are given only for firm matches. Not every row has a clone size; where given, it reads once, few, many or a size class.

>TRBJ2-1|.|TRBV21-1|.
CASSPRDRADEQFF
TGTGCCAGCAGCCCCCGGGACAGGGCAGATGAGCAGTTCTTC
>TRBJ2-7|TRBD1|TRBV11-2|.
CASSRQGDSYEQYF
TGTGCCAGCAGTCGACAGGGGGACTCCTACGAGCAGTACTTC
>TRBJ2-7|TRBD1|TRBV12-5|.
CASGLEGTGVYEQYF
TGTGCTAGTGGTTTGGAAGGGACAGGGGTCTACGAGCAGTACTTC
>TRBJ1-3|.|TRBV7-7|once
CASSSGNTIYF
TGTGCCAGCTCCTCTGGAAACACCATATATTTT
>TRBJ2-7|.|TRBV7-9|.
CASSPPTGLHHEQYF
TGTGCCAGCAGCCCCCCGACAGGTTTGCACCACGAGCAGTACTTC
>TRBJ2-6|.|TRBV18|.
CASSPQDTGANVLTF
TGTGCCAGCTCACCACAGGATACTGGGGCCAACGTCCTGACTTTC
>TRBJ1-6|TRBD1|TRBV6-6|few
CASIGTADNSPLHF
TGTGCCAGCATCGGGACAGCTGATAATTCACCCCTCCACTTT
>TRBJ1-1|.|TRBV7-9|.
CASSLGVNGAFF
TGTGCCAGCAGCTTAGGCGTTAATGGGGCTTTCTTT
>TRBJ1-2|.|TRBV11-3|.
CASSLDSQGVNYGYTF
TGTGCCAGCAGCTTAGATTCCCAGGGTGTGAACTATGGCTACACCTTC
>TRBJ2-5|.|TRBV4-3|.
CASSRGTHEVETQYF
TGCGCCAGCAGCCGCGGGACACACGAGGTCGAGACCCAGTACTTC
>TRBJ1-2|.|TRBV24-1|.
CATSDHRADYGYTF
TGTGCCACCAGTGATCACAGGGCTGACTATGGCTACACCTTC
>TRBJ1-2|.|TRBV5-6|.
CASSLGRNYGYTF
TGTGCCAGCAGCTTGGGTAGGAACTATGGCTACACCTTC
>TRBJ1-3|.|TRBV7-3|.
CASSLNSGAGNTIYF
TGTGCCAGCAGCTTAAATTCCGGGGCTGGAAACACCATATATTTT
>TRBJ1-1|TRBD1|TRBV6-6|.
CASYPGQGREAFF
TGTGCCAGCTACCCGGGACAGGGTAGAGAAGCTTTCTTT
>TRBJ1-6|.|TRBV15|.
CATSRDPGNSPLHF
TGTGCCACCAGCAGAGATCCAGGGAACTCACCCCTCCACTTT
>TRBJ2-3|TRBD2|TRBV3-1/TRBV3-2|.
CASSQDAGGTQIKSTDTQYF
TGTGCCAGCAGCCAAGATGCGGGGGGTACACAGATAAAGAGCACAGATACGCAGTATTTT
>TRBJ2-2|TRBD2|TRBV11-3|.
CASSLDPSGSSGELFF
TGTGCCAGCAGCTTAGATCCTAGCGGGAGTTCCGGGGAGCTGTTTTTT
>TRBJ2-3|.|TRBV5-1|.
CASRFSPPKGRLGSTDTQYF
TGCGCCAGCCGATTTTCCCCCCCTAAGGGACGTTTGGGGAGCACAGATACGCAGTATTTT
>TRBJ2-2|TRBD1|TRBV18|.
CASSDRGSDTGELFF
TGTGCCAGCTCAGACAGGGGCTCGGACACCGGGGAGCTGTTTTTT
>TRBJ2-2|.|TRBV12-2|.
CASRVAGGLRNTGELFF
TGTGCAAGTCGCGTAGCGGGGGGCCTACGGAACACCGGGGAGCTGTTTTTT
>TRBJ2-5|TRBD2|TRBV7-9|.
CASSLIGPGTRQETQYF
TGTGCCAGCAGCTTAATAGGACCGGGGACTAGGCAAGAGACCCAGTACTTC
>TRBJ2-6|.|TRBV9|.
CASSPTTGANVLTF
TGTGCCAGCAGTCCTACCACTGGGGCCAACGTCCTGACTTTC